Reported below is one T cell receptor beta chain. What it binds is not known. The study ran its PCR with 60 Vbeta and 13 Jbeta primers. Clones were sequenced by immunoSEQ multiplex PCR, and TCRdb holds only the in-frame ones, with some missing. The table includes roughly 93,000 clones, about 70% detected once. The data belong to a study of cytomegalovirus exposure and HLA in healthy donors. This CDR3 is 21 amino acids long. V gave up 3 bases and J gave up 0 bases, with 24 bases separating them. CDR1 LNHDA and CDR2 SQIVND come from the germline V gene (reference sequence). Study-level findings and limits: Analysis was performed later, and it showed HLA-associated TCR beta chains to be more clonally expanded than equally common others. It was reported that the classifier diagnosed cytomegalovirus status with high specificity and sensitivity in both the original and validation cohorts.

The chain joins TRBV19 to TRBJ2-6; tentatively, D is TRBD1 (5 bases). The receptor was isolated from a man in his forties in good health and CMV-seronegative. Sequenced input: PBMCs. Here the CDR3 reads CASSMELPGLILDSGANVLTF. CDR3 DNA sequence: TGTGCCAGTAGTATGGAGCTGCCAGGGCTAATTCTGGACTCTGGGGCCAACGTCCTGACTTTC.